This T cell receptor beta chain was sequenced in a study of blood T cell repertoires in COVID-19. On the study more broadly: In each case, the material was cDNA or gDNA derived from T cells, B-cell-depleted T cells, or PBMCs.

Libraries were prepared by immunoSEQ multiplex PCR; TCRdb keeps only in-frame clonotypes and omits some of them. The sample includes 100,000 to 150,000 clones, about 70% of them seen just once. The receptor comes from a woman in her 70s with acute or convalescent COVID-19. Sample: peripheral blood.

The CDR3 spells CASSQRVITEAFF. CDR3 coding DNA: TGTGCCAGCAGCCAGAGGGTAATCACTGAAGCTTTCTTT. The V call is TRBV5-8, the J call TRBJ1-1; D is unclear. CDR3 length: 13 amino acids. Germline CDR1 is SGHTS and CDR2 is YDEGEE. V dropped 4 bases and J dropped 4 bases, with 11 bases sitting between them.